This TCR beta chain stems from a study of shared clonotypes between healthy human individuals. Study as a whole: Each donor contributed plates that comprised three CD4 naive, three CD4 memory, two CD8 naive and one CD8 memory.

The V end lost 4 bases, the J end lost 4 bases, and 13 bases lay between the germline ends. The CDR3 spans 14 residues. CDR1 is SGHRS and CDR2 is YFSETQ in the germline V gene. Study outcomes and limitations: Non-shared clonotypes displayed generation probabilities falling below those of clonotypes present in all four donors.

Regarding this clone: Its target is not known.

Assay used: immunoSEQ multiplex PCR; TCRdb lists only in-frame clones, some missing. The data show a few million clones, around nine tenths seen once. The source is a young man in good health. The sequenced material came from naive CD4+ T cells sorted from blood. Sample subset: CD45RA+ positively selected. V is TRBV5-1 and J is TRBJ2-3; possibly TRBD1 for D (6 bases). The chain's CDR3 is CASSRSQGSDTQYF. The DNA of the CDR3 is TGCGCCAGCAGCCGCTCACAGGGATCAGATACGCAGTATTTT.